This entry features one T cell receptor (beta chain) sequence. The sample comes from a study of long-term antiretroviral therapy in people with HIV. The length of the CDR3 is 14 residues. V shed 5 bases and J 6 bases; nucleotides not matched to a gene: 4. Germline CDR1 and CDR2: SGHVS and FQNEAQ. Sequencing used immunoSEQ v3.0 at survey level. This table comes from immunoSEQ multiplex PCR, and its TCRdb copy is limited to in-frame clones, with some not included. The data show fewer than 20,000 clones, with 88% seen just once and roughly 12% held by the top ten. The sequencing here drew on unsorted PBMCs, taken 6.9 years after starting antiretroviral therapy. The chain links TRBV7-8 to TRBJ2-4, with 10 bases that match TRBD1. The receptor was derived from a man in his fifties with HIV. The DNA for the CDR3 is TGTGCCAGCAGCGCCTGGACAGGGGGAAACATTCAGTACTTC. It is translated as CASSAWTGGNIQYF.